This T cell receptor (beta chain) originates from a study of blood T cell repertoires in COVID-19. Overall study context: The samples span acute and convalescent COVID-19 from the United States, Italy and Spain. PBMCs, B-cell-depleted T cells, or T cells provided the cDNA or gDNA that made up the material.

Methods used by the authors: From reference gene primer amplification, estimates of nucleated cell counts were derived. Measured with immunoSEQ multiplex PCR; TCRdb has only the in-frame clones, and not every one. V and J calls and clone size are given by that table; D and trimming were obtained from the DNA. Here the sample spans 35,000 to 45,000 clones, about 88% being singletons. The germline CDR1 and CDR2 sequences are MNHNY and SVGAGI (reference sequence). Trimming left V 7 bases short and J 13 bases short, with 17 bases between. The CDR3 has 13 amino acids. Sequenced sample: peripheral blood. The TCR sequence derives from a human donor in a cohort sampled during active COVID-19. The rearrangement uses TRBV6-6 and TRBJ1-6; no definite D call. CDR3 sequence (DNA): TGTGCCAGCACCAGGACCTGGGAGGCGCCCCTCCACTTT. It yields the protein CASTRTWEAPLHF.